The present T cell receptor beta chain was sequenced within a study of cytomegalovirus exposure and HLA in healthy donors. CDR1 is SGHVS and CDR2 is FNYEAQ in the germline V gene. The CDR3 totals 16 residues. V lost 4 bases and J lost 4, with 17 bases in between. PCR was performed using 60 Vbeta and 13 Jbeta primers. The protocol was immunoSEQ multiplex PCR, while the TCRdb copy is restricted to in-frame clones and leaves out a portion. The table lists 200,000 to 250,000 clones, roughly 82% of them singletons. The chain couples TRBV7-6 to TRBJ1-3; D ambiguous. The sequencing sample was made of PBMCs. The receptor was isolated from a woman in her thirties or forties in good health and CMV-seropositive. The CDR3 DNA follows: TGTGCCAGCAGCTCCCAAGCAGTTACGGGAGGAAACACCATATATTTT. Amino acid sequence: CASSSQAVTGGNTIYF. The complete variable domain, with remaining parts taken from reference TRBV7-6 and TRBJ1-3, reads GAGVSQSPRYKVTKRGQDVALRCDPISGHVSLYWYRQALGQGPEFLTYFNYEAQQDKSGLPNDRFSAERPEGSISTLTIQRTEQRDSAMYRCASSSQAVTGGNTIYFGEGSWLTVV.